The source of this T cell receptor beta chain is a study of blood T cell repertoires in COVID-19. Turning to the study itself: From the United States, Italy and Spain came samples of acute and convalescent COVID-19. Sources were T cells, B-cell-depleted T cells, or PBMCs; the material itself was cDNA or gDNA.

After removal of 2 bases from V and 1 base from J, the junction contained 2 bases not matched to a gene. Germline V gene lookup returns CDR1 MDHEN and CDR2 SYDVKM. The CDR3 totals 16 residues. Per the original methods: Estimated nucleated cell counts came from reference gene primer amplification. Sequenced by immunoSEQ multiplex PCR; TCRdb stores in-frame clones only, minus some. That table gives V, J and clone size, and the DNA gave D and trimming. In the table there are approximately 290,000 clones, 87% of which are singletons. V is TRBV28 and J is TRBJ1-3; 10 bases are a match to TRBD1. The sequence came from a man aged 18 to 29 with active or convalescent COVID-19. Sequencing was carried out using peripheral blood. In DNA form, the CDR3 reads TGTGCCAGCAGTTTAACGGACAGGGGGTCTGGAAACACCATATATTTT. Encoded protein: CASSLTDRGSGNTIYF.